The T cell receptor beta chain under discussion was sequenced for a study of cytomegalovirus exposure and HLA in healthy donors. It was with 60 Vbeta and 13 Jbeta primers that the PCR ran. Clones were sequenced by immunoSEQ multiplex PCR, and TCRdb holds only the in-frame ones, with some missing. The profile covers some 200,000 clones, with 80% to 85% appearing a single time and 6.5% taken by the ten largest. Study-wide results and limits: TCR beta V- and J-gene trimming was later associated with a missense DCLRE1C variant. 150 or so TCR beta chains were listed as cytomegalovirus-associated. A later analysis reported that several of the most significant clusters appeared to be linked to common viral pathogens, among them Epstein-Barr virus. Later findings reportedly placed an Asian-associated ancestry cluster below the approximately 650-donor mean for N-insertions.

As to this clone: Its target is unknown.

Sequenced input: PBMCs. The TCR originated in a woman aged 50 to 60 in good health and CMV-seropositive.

The CDR3 is CASSPRRDSTSYEQYF. The DNA for the CDR3 is TGTGCCAGCAGCCCGCGCCGGGACAGTACATCCTACGAGCAGTACTTC. The J gene is TRBJ2-7, the V gene TRBV7-9; 7 bases are shared with TRBD1. The CDR3 loop spans 16 amino acids. Germline CDR1 SEHNR, CDR2 FQNEAQ (reference sequence). V trimming: 5 bases; J trimming: 1 base; junction bases outside the gene matches: 11.